The rows below give T cell receptor beta chains drawn from one sample of a study of identical twins. TCRdb ran MiXCR on the 5' RACE reads and lists one entry per CDR3 protein. The sample has some 590,000 distinct CDR3 sequences, 9.6% seen once. The sample was also reused in another study, on yellow fever vaccine responses in identical twins.

Sequenced material: PBMCs. The receptor set was obtained from a woman aged 18-29 years in good health. Each CDR3 is given with its conserved first and last residue. D genes are given only for firm matches. Only some rows state a clone size, as once, few, many or a class for expanded clones.

DNA: TGTGCCAGCAGCGTATTGGCGAACACTGAAGCTTTCTTT; CDR3: CASSVLANTEAFF; J: TRBJ1-1; V: TRBV9; size: many; D: .
DNA: TGCAGCGCCCAGGGCCCTGAAGCTTTCTTT; CDR3: CSAQGPEAFF; J: TRBJ1-1; V: TRBV29-1; size: few; D: .
DNA: TGCAGTGCTGAGGAGGGACAGGGGAACCAAGAGACCCAGTACTTC; CDR3: CSAEEGQGNQETQYF; J: TRBJ2-5; V: TRBV20-1; size: few; D: TRBD1
DNA: TGTGCCAGCAGCTTGGGGGAGCTAGCGGGACCTACCTACAATGAGCAGTTCTTC; CDR3: CASSLGELAGPTYNEQFF; J: TRBJ2-1; V: TRBV5-6; size: few; D: TRBD2
DNA: TGTGCCAGCAATCCTTACAACACCGGGGAGCTGTTTTTT; CDR3: CASNPYNTGELFF; J: TRBJ2-2; V: TRBV7-2; size: many; D: .
DNA: TGTGCCAGCAGCGCCCGACAGCAAAGCTATGGCTACACCTTC; CDR3: CASSARQQSYGYTF; J: TRBJ1-2; V: TRBV7-9; size: many; D: .
DNA: TGCAGCGTTGAGGGGCCAGGGAGGAATGAGCAGTTCTTC; CDR3: CSVEGPGRNEQFF; J: TRBJ2-1; V: TRBV29-1; size: .; D: .
DNA: TGCAGCGTTGAAGAGGTCAAGGTTGGCTACAATGAGCAGTTCTTC; CDR3: CSVEEVKVGYNEQFF; J: TRBJ2-1; V: TRBV29-1; size: many; D: .
DNA: TGTGCCAGCAGCCAATTCAGGGACACCGGGGAGCTGTTTTTT; CDR3: CASSQFRDTGELFF; J: TRBJ2-2; V: TRBV14; size: .; D: .
DNA: TGTGCCAGCAGTTCGGGACAGGGGGCTTCTGGGGCCAACGTCCTGACTTTC; CDR3: CASSSGQGASGANVLTF; J: TRBJ2-6; V: TRBV6-5; size: few; D: TRBD1
DNA: TGTGCCAGCAGCTATGAGACAGGCACCCAAGAGACCCAGTACTTC; CDR3: CASSYETGTQETQYF; J: TRBJ2-5; V: TRBV7-9; size: .; D: .
DNA: TGTGCCAGGGGGAGGGCCCCTACTAGCACTGAAGCTTTCTTT; CDR3: CARGRAPTSTEAFF; J: TRBJ1-1; V: TRBV6-1; size: few; D: .
DNA: TGTGCCAGCAGCCATGGAGAGGTCACAGATACGCAGTATTTT; CDR3: CASSHGEVTDTQYF; J: TRBJ2-3; V: TRBV6-1; size: few; D: .
DNA: TGTGCCAGCACTGGACTAGCAGACACAGATACGCAGTATTTT; CDR3: CASTGLADTDTQYF; J: TRBJ2-3; V: TRBV27; size: few; D: TRBD2
DNA: TGCGCCAGCAGCGTAGCCAGAACAGGGGGCTGGGACACTGAAGCTTTCTTT; CDR3: CASSVARTGGWDTEAFF; J: TRBJ1-1; V: TRBV4-1; size: many; D: TRBD1
DNA: TGCGCCAGCAGCCAAACTTTTGGGGACACAGATACGCAGTATTTT; CDR3: CASSQTFGDTDTQYF; J: TRBJ2-3; V: TRBV4-3; size: many; D: .
DNA: TGTGCCAGCAGCTTAGTAGGGGCTCGCGCTGAAGCTTTCTTT; CDR3: CASSLVGARAEAFF; J: TRBJ1-1; V: TRBV7-2; size: few; D: .